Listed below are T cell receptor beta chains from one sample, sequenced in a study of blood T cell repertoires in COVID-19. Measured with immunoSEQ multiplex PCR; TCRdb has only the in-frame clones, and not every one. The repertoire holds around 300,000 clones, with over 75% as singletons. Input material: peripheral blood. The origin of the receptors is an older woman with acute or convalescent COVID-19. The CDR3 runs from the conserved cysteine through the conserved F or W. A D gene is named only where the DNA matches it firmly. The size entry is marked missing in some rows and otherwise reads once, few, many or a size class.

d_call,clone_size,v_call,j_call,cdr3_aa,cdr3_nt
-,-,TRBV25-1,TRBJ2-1,CASSESTGVNEQFF,TGTGCCAGCAGTGAGTCGACAGGTGTTAATGAGCAGTTCTTC
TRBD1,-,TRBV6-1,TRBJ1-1,CASSDRDSVNTEAFF,TGTGCCAGCAGTGACCGGGACAGCGTAAACACTGAAGCTTTCTTT
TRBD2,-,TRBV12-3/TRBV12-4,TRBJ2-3,CASSNSGDTQYF,TGTGCCAGCAGTAATAGCGGGGATACGCAGTATTTT
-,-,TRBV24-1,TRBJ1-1,CATSDPGMAEAFF,TGTGCCACCAGTGATCCAGGGATGGCTGAAGCTTTCTTT
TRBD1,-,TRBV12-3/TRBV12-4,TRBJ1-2,CASSTGGAYGYTF,TGTGCCAGCAGCACAGGGGGAGCGTACGGCTACACCTTC
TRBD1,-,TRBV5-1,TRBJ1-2,CASSFGQGAYGYTF,TGCGCCAGCAGCTTCGGACAGGGAGCGTATGGCTACACCTTC
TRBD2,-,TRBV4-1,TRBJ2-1,CASSQTWGLAKQFF,TGCGCCAGCAGCCAAACCTGGGGACTAGCGAAGCAGTTCTTC
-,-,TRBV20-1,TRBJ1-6,CSASEWEDSPLHF,TGCAGTGCTAGTGAGTGGGAGGATTCACCCCTCCACTTT
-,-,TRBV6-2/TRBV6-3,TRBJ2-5,CASSYSRQGGTQYF,TGTGCCAGCAGTTACTCGAGGCAGGGAGGGACCCAGTACTTC
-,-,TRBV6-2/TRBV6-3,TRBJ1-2,CASSSLHRDWGGGYTF,TGTGCCAGCAGCAGCCTACACCGGGATTGGGGTGGAGGCTACACCTTC
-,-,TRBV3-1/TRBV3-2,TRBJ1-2,CASSQDVTNYGYTF,TGTGCCAGCAGCCAAGATGTCACAAACTATGGCTACACCTTC
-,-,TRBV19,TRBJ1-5,CASSIDAGYQGYSNQPQHF,TGTGCCAGTAGTATAGACGCAGGCTACCAGGGGTATAGCAATCAGCCCCAGCATTTT
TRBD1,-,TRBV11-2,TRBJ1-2,CASSLVRGTGYYGYTF,TGTGCCAGCAGCTTAGTGAGAGGGACAGGTTACTATGGCTACACCTTC
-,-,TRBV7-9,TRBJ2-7,CASSLVSGQEQYF,TGTGCCAGCAGCTTAGTTTCCGGACAGGAGCAGTACTTC
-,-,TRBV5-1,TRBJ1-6,CASARRTLNSPLHF,TGCGCCAGCGCTAGGAGAACCCTAAATTCACCCCTCCACTTT
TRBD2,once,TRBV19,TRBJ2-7,CASSKGSGGDYEQYF,TGTGCCAGTAGCAAAGGGAGCGGGGGGGACTACGAGCAGTACTTC
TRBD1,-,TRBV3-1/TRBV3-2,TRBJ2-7,CASSQGQGYYEQYF,TGTGCCAGCAGCCAAGGACAGGGCTACTACGAGCAGTACTTC
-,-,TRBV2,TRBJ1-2,CATQQLSANYGYTF,TGTGCCACCCAACAGCTTTCAGCTAACTATGGCTACACCTTC
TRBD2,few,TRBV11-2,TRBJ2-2,CASRLAGGRTGELFF,TGTGCCAGCAGGCTGGCGGGGGGGCGGACCGGGGAGCTGTTTTTT
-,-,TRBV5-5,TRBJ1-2,CASSFIPTGRDGYTF,TGTGCCAGCAGCTTTATCCCCACAGGGAGGGACGGCTACACCTTC
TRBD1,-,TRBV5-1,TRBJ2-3,CASSSGQGTDTQYF,TGCGCCAGCAGCTCCGGACAGGGGACAGATACGCAGTATTTT
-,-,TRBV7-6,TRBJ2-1,CASSLQGQPYNEQFF,TGTGCCAGCAGCTTACAGGGGCAGCCCTACAATGAGCAGTTCTTC
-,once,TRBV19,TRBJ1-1,CASSPFTIYPHGAFF,TGTGCCAGTAGCCCCTTTACAATTTACCCCCATGGAGCTTTCTTT
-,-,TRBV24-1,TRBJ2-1,CATSVGLPSSYNEQFF,TGTGCCACCAGTGTCGGACTACCGAGCTCCTACAATGAGCAGTTCTTC
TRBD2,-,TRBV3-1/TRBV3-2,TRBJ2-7,CASRLAGGSSYEQYF,TGTGCCAGCAGACTAGCGGGGGGGAGCTCCTACGAGCAGTACTTC
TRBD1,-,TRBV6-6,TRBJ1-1,CASSSGQGTATEAFF,TGTGCCAGCAGCTCCGGACAGGGGACTGCCACTGAAGCTTTCTTT
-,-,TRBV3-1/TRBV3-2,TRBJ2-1,CASSQVRSSYNEQFF,TGTGCCAGCAGCCAGGTGAGGAGTTCCTACAATGAGCAGTTCTTC
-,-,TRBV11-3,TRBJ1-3,CASSLDGSVSGNTIYF,TGTGCCAGCAGCCTAGACGGTAGTGTCTCTGGAAACACCATATATTTT
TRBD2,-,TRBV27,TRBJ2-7,CASRPGLAVYEQYF,TGTGCCAGCAGACCGGGACTAGCGGTCTACGAGCAGTACTTC
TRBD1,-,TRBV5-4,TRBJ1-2,CASSLGGPGGYGYTF,TGTGCCAGCTCCTTGGGGGGGCCAGGGGGATATGGCTACACCTTC
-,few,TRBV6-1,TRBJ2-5,CASSEVSGLETQYF,TGTGCCAGCAGTGAAGTAAGCGGGTTAGAGACCCAGTACTTC
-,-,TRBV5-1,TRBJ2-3,CASSLAATQNTDTQYF,TGCGCCAGCAGCTTGGCTGCGACTCAGAACACAGATACGCAGTATTTT
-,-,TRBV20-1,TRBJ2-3,CSATPRDTQYF,TGCAGTGCTACCCCGCGGGATACGCAGTATTTT
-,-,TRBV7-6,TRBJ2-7,CASSQTGLEQYF,TGTGCCAGCAGCCAAACAGGGCTCGAGCAGTACTTC
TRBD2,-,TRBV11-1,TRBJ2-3,CASSSGGKTDTQYF,TGTGCCAGCAGCTCGGGGGGGAAGACAGATACGCAGTATTTT
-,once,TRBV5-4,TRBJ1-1,CASSPQRGLTEAFF,TGTGCCAGCAGCCCCCAGAGAGGGCTCACTGAAGCTTTCTTT
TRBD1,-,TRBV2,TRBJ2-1,CATTGTVWDEQFF,TGTGCCACTACAGGGACAGTCTGGGATGAGCAGTTCTTC